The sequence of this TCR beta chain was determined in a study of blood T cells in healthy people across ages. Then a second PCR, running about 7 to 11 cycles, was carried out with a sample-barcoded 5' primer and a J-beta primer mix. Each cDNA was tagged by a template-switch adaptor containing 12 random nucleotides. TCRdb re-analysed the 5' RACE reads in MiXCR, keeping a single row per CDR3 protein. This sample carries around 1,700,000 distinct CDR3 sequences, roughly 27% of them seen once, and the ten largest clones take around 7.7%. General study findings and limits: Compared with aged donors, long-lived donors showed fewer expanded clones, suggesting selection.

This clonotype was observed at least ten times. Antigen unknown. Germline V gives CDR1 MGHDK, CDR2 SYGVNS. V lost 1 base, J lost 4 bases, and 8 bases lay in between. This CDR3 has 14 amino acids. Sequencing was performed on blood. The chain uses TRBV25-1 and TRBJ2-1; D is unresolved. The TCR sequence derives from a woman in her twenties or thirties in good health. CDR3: CASSESAGYNEQFF. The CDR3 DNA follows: TGTGCCAGCAGTGAATCGGCAGGTTACAATGAGCAGTTCTTC.